This is a list of T cell receptor beta chains from one sample in a study of T cell responses to AZD1222 COVID-19 vaccine. The protocol was immunoSEQ multiplex PCR, while the TCRdb copy is restricted to in-frame clones and leaves out a portion. The profile shows around 130,000 clones, roughly 92% of them singletons. Sequenced here: peripheral blood, sampled on day 0 of AZD1222 vaccination. The receptors derive from an adult in good health. Each CDR3 is given with its conserved first and last residue. Some rows have no size entry. The others give once, few or many, or a class for an expanded clone.

size: -
V: TRBV6-4
J: TRBJ2-2
CDR3: CASRGLAGGHSTGELFF

size: -
V: TRBV9
J: TRBJ2-1
CDR3: CASSPLQGNNEQFF

size: -
V: TRBV12-3/TRBV12-4
J: TRBJ2-1
CDR3: CASSLEGEEQFF

size: once
V: TRBV9
J: TRBJ1-3
CDR3: CASSVGGTGGDTIYF

size: -
V: TRBV19
J: TRBJ2-2
CDR3: CASSIHGGVGGELFF

size: -
V: TRBV7-8
J: TRBJ1-5
CDR3: CASSRVTGGAGYEPQHF

size: -
V: TRBV18
J: TRBJ1-5
CDR3: CASSPEGKQPQHF

size: -
V: TRBV18
J: TRBJ1-2
CDR3: CASSPSTGEDYGYTF

size: -
V: TRBV2
J: TRBJ1-2
CDR3: CASNPDRGIAYGYTF

size: -
V: TRBV7-7
J: TRBJ2-1
CDR3: CASSPPGTQNNEQFF

size: -
V: TRBV7-6
J: TRBJ2-3
CDR3: CASSRRTSGRADTQYF

size: -
V: TRBV6-5
J: TRBJ1-4
CDR3: CASSPDFATNEKLFF

size: -
V: TRBV2
J: TRBJ1-5
CDR3: CASSDGQPQHF

size: once
V: TRBV6-5
J: TRBJ2-1
CDR3: CASSHYRLSEQFF

size: -
V: TRBV7-9
J: TRBJ1-1
CDR3: CASSHGGVAEAFF

size: -
V: TRBV5-6
J: TRBJ2-1
CDR3: CASSRDYYNEQFF

size: few
V: TRBV5-4
J: TRBJ2-2
CDR3: CASSGQSGRGTGELFF

size: -
V: TRBV5-4
J: TRBJ2-3
CDR3: CASSPTSGADTQYF

size: -
V: TRBV5-1
J: TRBJ2-3
CDR3: CASSLAGADGDTQYF

size: -
V: TRBV10-3
J: TRBJ1-4
CDR3: CAISESGDPVLFF

size: -
V: TRBV15
J: TRBJ1-2
CDR3: CATSRTTSRGGYTF

size: -
V: TRBV7-8
J: TRBJ1-1
CDR3: CASSLSGGSTEAFF

size: -
V: TRBV19
J: TRBJ2-3
CDR3: CASRTGQANTDTQYF

size: -
V: TRBV6-5
J: TRBJ1-6
CDR3: CASSYSGNSPLHF

size: -
V: TRBV19
J: TRBJ1-4
CDR3: CASRRDRTNEKLFF

size: -
V: TRBV12-3/TRBV12-4
J: TRBJ1-5
CDR3: CASSFERQPQHF

size: -
V: TRBV6-4
J: TRBJ1-2
CDR3: CASSEGYGYTF

size: -
V: TRBV6-5
J: TRBJ2-1
CDR3: CATGGPGNEQFF

size: -
V: TRBV6-1
J: TRBJ1-5
CDR3: CASSELAYREDQPQHF

size: -
V: TRBV5-1
J: TRBJ1-3
CDR3: CASSFTGSWGNTIYF

size: once
V: TRBV30
J: TRBJ1-1
CDR3: CAWKTWQNTEAFF

size: once
V: TRBV4-3
J: TRBJ2-3
CDR3: CASSQTRTSTDTQYF

size: -
V: TRBV24-1
J: TRBJ2-1
CDR3: CATSDPGLAGINEQFF

size: -
V: TRBV19
J: TRBJ1-2
CDR3: CASSTTLGQAYGYTF

size: -
V: TRBV2
J: TRBJ1-2
CDR3: CATGAGGDYGYTF

size: -
V: TRBV4-1
J: TRBJ2-2
CDR3: CASSQVYTGELFF

size: -
V: TRBV3-1/TRBV3-2
J: TRBJ1-1
CDR3: CASSFYTTGATEAFF

size: -
V: TRBV7-2
J: TRBJ2-3
CDR3: CASSFSFRDSGGDTQYF

size: -
V: TRBV7-3
J: TRBJ2-2
CDR3: CASGQQGTGELFF

size: -
V: TRBV23-1
J: TRBJ2-6
CDR3: CASDRQGPNVLTF

size: -
V: TRBV6-2/TRBV6-3
J: TRBJ2-1
CDR3: CASSYRGEQFF

size: -
V: TRBV12-3/TRBV12-4
J: TRBJ1-1
CDR3: CASSLRETIEAFF

size: -
V: TRBV3-1/TRBV3-2
J: TRBJ1-5
CDR3: CASSQDTVVTGNNQPQHF

size: -
V: TRBV2
J: TRBJ1-4
CDR3: CASRGGPWKLFF

size: -
V: TRBV2
J: TRBJ2-1
CDR3: CASRGTTYNEQFF

size: once
V: TRBV10-3
J: TRBJ1-1
CDR3: CAIRPSTRGDTEAFF

size: -
V: TRBV7-2
J: TRBJ1-5
CDR3: CASSSTGLLSQPQHF

size: -
V: TRBV18
J: TRBJ1-2
CDR3: CASSPPGRVYGYTF

size: -
V: TRBV11-3
J: TRBJ1-1
CDR3: CASSLEAEAFF

size: -
V: TRBV7-2
J: TRBJ1-4
CDR3: CASSLRAEKLFF

size: -
V: TRBV6-5
J: TRBJ2-7
CDR3: CASTQGLPTLEQYF

size: once
V: TRBV15
J: TRBJ1-6
CDR3: CATSRELAYNSPLHF

size: -
V: TRBV5-4
J: TRBJ1-1
CDR3: CASSRDNVDTEAFF

size: -
V: TRBV7-9
J: TRBJ2-4
CDR3: CASSLGDIQYF

size: -
V: TRBV5-1
J: TRBJ2-2
CDR3: CASSLGTQNTGELFF

size: -
V: TRBV7-9
J: TRBJ2-1
CDR3: CASSPLPGGRGSYNEQFF